This T cell receptor beta chain was retrieved from a study of PD-1 blockade in classical Hodgkin lymphoma. As for the study in general: Patients got intravenous nivolumab 3 mg/kg every 2 weeks.

Every patient experienced relapse after autologous stem cell transplantation, and brentuximab vedotin exposure varied. Study-level findings and limits: Newly diagnosed patients were reported to exhibit reduced baseline TCR diversity relative to healthy donors. Complete responders' baseline diversity resembled that of newly diagnosed patients. Whatever underlies the repertoire differences (possibly disease activity or prior therapy) remains undefined.

The repertoire was sequenced with immunoSEQ multiplex PCR; TCRdb's copy has only in-frame clones and lacks some. The top ten hold about 3% of the sample, which has 35,000 to 50,000 clones, under 75% seen once. This CDR3 is 16 amino acids long. Trimming removed 4 bases from V and 4 bases from J, with 20 bases in between. Per germline, CDR1 SGHTA and CDR2 FQGNSA. This clone was seen a single time. Antigen: not known. The chain is built from TRBV7-2 and TRBJ2-7, with D possibly matching TRBD1 (6 bases). The receptor comes from a human donor with classical Hodgkin lymphoma. The specimen comprised peripheral blood mononuclear cells (PBMCs), sampled before the second cycle of nivolumab. CDR3 bases: TGTGCCAGCAGCTCCCTAGTCGAACGACAGGAATACGAGCAGTACTTC. Protein: CASSSLVERQEYEQYF.